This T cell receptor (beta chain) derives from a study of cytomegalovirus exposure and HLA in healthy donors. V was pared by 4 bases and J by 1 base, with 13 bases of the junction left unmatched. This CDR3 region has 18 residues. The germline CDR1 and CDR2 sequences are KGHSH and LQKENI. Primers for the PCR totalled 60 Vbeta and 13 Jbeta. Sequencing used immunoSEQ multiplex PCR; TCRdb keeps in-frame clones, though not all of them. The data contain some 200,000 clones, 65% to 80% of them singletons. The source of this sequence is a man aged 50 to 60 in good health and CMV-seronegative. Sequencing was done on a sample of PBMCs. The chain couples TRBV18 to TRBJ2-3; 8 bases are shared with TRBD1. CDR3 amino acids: CASSLNGQGAGGTDTQYF. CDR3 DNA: TGTGCCAGCTCACTAAATGGCCAGGGGGCTGGAGGCACAGATACGCAGTATTTT. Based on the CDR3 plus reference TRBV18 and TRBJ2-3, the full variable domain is NAGVMQNPRHLVRRRGQEARLRCSPMKGHSHVYWYRQLPEEGLKFMVYLQKENIIDESGMPKERFSAEFPKEGPSILRIQQVVRGDSAAYFCASSLNGQGAGGTDTQYFGPGTRLTVL.